Below, 22 T cell receptor beta chains from the same sample are listed, as sequenced in a study of OX40 agonist ivuxolimab in advanced cancers. TCRdb keeps only in-frame clones here, not all; method: immunoSEQ multiplex PCR. Found here are tens of thousands of clones, 65% to 85% of them singletons; the top ten hold 15% to 20%. The input for sequencing was CD4+ or CD8+ T cells sorted from blood, taken in a trial of the OX40 agonist ivuxolimab. These receptors were obtained from an adult with an advanced solid tumor such as melanoma, head and neck, liver or kidney cancer.

The rearrangement joins TRBV7-3 to TRBJ1-1; 9 bases fit TRBD1. CDR3 length: 17 amino acids. CDR1 and CDR2 (germline): SGHTA, FQGTGA. The J segment lost 8 bases and the V segment lost 0 bases, leaving 13 bases of the junction unmatched. CDR3 amino acids: CASSLTAPTGGLVEAFF. The CDR3, as DNA: TGTGCCAGCAGCTTAACAGCCCCGACAGGGGGGCTGGTAGAAGCTTTCTTT. The full variable domain, completed using reference TRBV7-3 and TRBJ1-1, is GAGVSQTPSNKVTEKGKYVELRCDPISGHTALYWYRQSLGQGPEFLIYFQGTGAADDSGLPNDRFFAVRPEGSVSTLKIQRTERGDSAVYLCASSLTAPTGGLVEAFFGQGTRLTVV.

The rearrangement links TRBV18 to TRBJ2-5, with TRBD1 matching 7 bases. The CDR3 is 13 residues long. Germline lookup yields CDR1 KGHSH and CDR2 LQKENI. The V and J ends lost 3 bases and 2 bases, in that order; junction bases with no gene match: 0. CDR3 residues: CASSPGQQETQYF. CDR3 nucleotide sequence: TGTGCCAGCTCACCGGGACAGCAAGAGACCCAGTACTTC.

V and J are TRBV7-2 and TRBJ2-3; 8 bases are a match to TRBD2. J was trimmed by 1 base and V by 1 base; bases with no gene match: 4. The CDR3 totals 16 residues. The germline V gene encodes CDR1 SGHTA and CDR2 FQGNSA. The CDR3 region has the DNA TGTGCCAGCAGCTTAGACAGCGGGAGAGGCACAGATACGCAGTATTTT. This codes for CASSLDSGRGTDTQYF. Based on the CDR3 plus reference TRBV7-2 and TRBJ2-3, the full variable domain is GAGVSQSPSNKVTEKGKDVELRCDPISGHTALYWYRQSLGQGLEFLIYFQGNSAPDKSGLPSDRFSAERTGGSVSTLTIQRTQQEDSAVYLCASSLDSGRGTDTQYFGPGTRLTVL.

This chain joins TRBV19 and TRBJ2-7, with 12 bases lining up with TRBD1. In germline, CDR1 is LNHDA, CDR2 SQIVND (reference sequence). The CDR3 loop spans 15 amino acids. V lost 3 bases and J lost 3; bases outside the gene matches: 3. The CDR3 region is CASSMGQGAYYEQYF. CDR3 sequence (DNA): TGTGCCAGTAGTATGGGACAGGGGGCTTACTACGAGCAGTACTTC. Together with reference TRBV19 and TRBJ2-7, the CDR3 gives the full variable domain: DGGITQSPKYLFRKEGQNVTLSCEQNLNHDAMYWYRQDPGQGLRLIYYSQIVNDFQKGDIAEGYSVSREKKESFPLTVTSAQKNPTAFYLCASSMGQGAYYEQYFGPGTRLTVT.

The CDR3 nucleotides read TGTGCCATCAGTCGGGAGTCGTCTGGCTACACCTTC. This sequence encodes CAISRESSGYTF. This chain links TRBV10-3 with TRBJ1-2; D is ambiguous. This CDR3 comprises 12 residues. Germline V lookup: CDR1 ENHRY, CDR2 SYGVKD. V was trimmed by 5 bases and J by 7 bases, leaving 11 bases between them.

V is TRBV7-2 and J is TRBJ1-2; D is uncertain. CDR1 SGHTA and CDR2 FQGNSA come from the germline V gene. This CDR3 comprises 13 residues. Trimming took off 4 bases at V and 7 bases at J, with 13 bases between the two ends. The CDR3 is CASSSRAELGYTF. For the CDR3, the DNA is TGTGCCAGCAGCTCAAGAGCCGAGCTTGGCTACACCTTC.

V is TRBV10-2 and J is TRBJ1-3; D ambiguous. The CDR3 is 12 amino acids. The germline CDR1 and CDR2 sequences are WSHSY and SAAADI. V was trimmed by 6 bases and J by 8 bases, leaving 11 bases between them. CDR3 DNA sequence: TGCGCCAGCAGAACGGACGGACACACCATATATTTT. Translated, it gives CASRTDGHTIYF.

The chain combines TRBV5-4 with TRBJ2-5; weak D call: TRBD1 (7 bases). The germline CDR1 and CDR2 sequences are SGHNT and YYREEE (reference sequence). Deletions cut 3 bases from V and 4 bases from J, with 10 bases between. This CDR3 comprises 13 residues. CDR3 protein: CASSWRGRETQYF. The CDR3 DNA is TGTGCCAGCAGCTGGAGGGGGCGAGAGACCCAGTACTTC.

V is TRBV6-5 and J is TRBJ2-7, with D maybe TRBD1 (5 bases). V dropped 2 bases and J dropped 6 bases, with 11 bases sitting between them. Germline V gene sequence: CDR1 MNHEY, CDR2 SVGAGI. This CDR3 has 13 residues. The CDR3 is CASSYGKGVEQYF. CDR3 in DNA: TGTGCCAGCAGTTACGGGAAAGGGGTCGAGCAGTACTTC.

The chain links TRBV7-3 to TRBJ2-1; D not resolved. The CDR3 sequence is 14 residues long. The germline gives CDR1 SGHTA, CDR2 FQGTGA. V was clipped by 3 bases and J by 0 bases, with 6 bases between them. CDR3 amino acids: CASSFSVSYNEQFF. The CDR3, as DNA: TGTGCCAGCAGCTTCAGCGTCTCCTACAATGAGCAGTTCTTC.

This clone was detected once. The rearrangement uses TRBV4-1 and TRBJ2-3; 10 bases are a match to TRBD2. The CDR3 loop spans 16 amino acids. With 0 bases clipped from V and 3 bases from J, the junction kept 3 bases outside the gene matches. Germline CDR1 MGHRA, CDR2 YSYEKL. CDR3 residues: CASSQDPSGSTDTQYF. For the CDR3, the DNA is TGCGCCAGCAGCCAAGATCCTAGCGGGAGTACAGATACGCAGTATTTT.

The chain joins TRBV19 to TRBJ2-3; 9 bases align to TRBD1. The V and J ends lost 5 bases and 3 bases, in that order; junction bases with no gene match: 9. This CDR3 spans 16 amino acids. CDR1 and CDR2 (germline): LNHDA, SQIVND (reference sequence). The CDR3 DNA is TGTGCCAGTAGTGACCCCGGGACAGGGTCAACAGATACGCAGTATTTT. Protein: CASSDPGTGSTDTQYF.

The gene calls are TRBV6-5 and TRBJ1-2, with a weak D call TRBD1 (6 bases). The germline V gene has CDR1 MNHEY and CDR2 SVGAGI. The CDR3 is made up of 13 amino acids. V lost 7 bases and J 4 bases, leaving 13 bases between the germline ends. The chain's CDR3 is CASKAQGRYGYTF. The DNA for the CDR3 is TGTGCCAGCAAGGCACAGGGACGCTATGGCTACACCTTC.

In its sample, this clone was seen a few times. The chain couples TRBV15 to TRBJ2-7, with a tentative D call TRBD2 (6 bases). The CDR3 sequence is 13 residues long. CDR1 and CDR2 from the germline V gene are LNHNV and YYDKDF (reference sequence). The V end was cut by 3 bases, the J end by 4 bases, with 10 bases between. The CDR3 here is CATSSPAGYEQYF. The CDR3 bases are TGTGCCACCAGCAGCCCCGCGGGGTACGAGCAGTACTTC.

This clone appeared a few times. This chain connects TRBV19 to TRBJ1-2; D not resolved. From germline, CDR1 is LNHDA and CDR2 SQIVND (reference sequence). Trimming left V 10 bases short and J 4 bases short, with 22 bases between. This CDR3 region has 15 residues. This CDR3 reads CATGISDGSFYGYTF. DNA of the CDR3: TGTGCCACTGGGATATCGGACGGAAGCTTCTATGGCTACACCTTC. Looking up the rest from reference TRBV19 and TRBJ1-2 gives the full variable domain: DGGITQSPKYLFRKEGQNVTLSCEQNLNHDAMYWYRQDPGQGLRLIYYSQIVNDFQKGDIAEGYSVSREKKESFPLTVTSAQKNPTAFYLCATGISDGSFYGYTFGSGTRLTVV.

This chain joins TRBV27 and TRBJ1-3; maybe TRBD1 (5 bases). The CDR3 consists of 15 residues. The V end was cut by 4 bases, the J end by 0 bases, with 10 bases between. The germline V gene has CDR1 MNHEY and CDR2 SMNVEV (reference sequence). The CDR3 DNA reads as TGTGCCAGCAGTTCACGGACAAACTCTGGAAACACCATATATTTT. This encodes CASSSRTNSGNTIYF.

This clone showed up just a few times. The chain recombines TRBV19 with TRBJ1-2; no clear D gene. Trimming took 6 bases from V and 8 from J, leaving 19 bases between them. This CDR3 has 14 residues. Looked up from germline, CDR1 is LNHDA and CDR2 is SQIVND (reference sequence). The CDR3 DNA reads as TGTGCCAGTAGCCGGGGAGGGAGGGTCCGGGGCTACACCTTC. Translated, it gives CASSRGGRVRGYTF.

This chain connects TRBV30 to TRBJ2-2; D is uncertain. Trimming took off 2 bases at V and 6 bases at J, with 16 bases between the two ends. The CDR3 consists of 15 residues. Germline CDR1 is GTSNPN and CDR2 is SVGIG (reference sequence). The CDR3 sequence: CAWSPRLPLAGELFF. CDR3 nucleotides: TGTGCCTGGAGTCCCCGACTCCCCTTGGCCGGGGAGCTGTTTTTT.

The chain carries TRBV7-8 and TRBJ1-6; D unclear. The CDR3 consists of 13 residues. Deletions cut 2 bases from V and 10 bases from J, with 9 bases between. CDR1 and CDR2 (germline): SGHVS, FQNEAQ. The CDR3, as DNA: TGTGCCAGCAGCTTACAGGCGGAATCACCCCTCCACTTT. It is translated as CASSLQAESPLHF.

The gene calls are TRBV10-1 and TRBJ2-2; 8 nucleotides line up with TRBD2. The germline V gene has CDR1 WNHNN and CDR2 SYGVQD (reference sequence). The length of the CDR3 is 16 residues. Trimming cost V 0 bases and J 4 bases; bases outside gene matches: 4. CDR3 nucleotides: TGCGCCAGCAGTGAGTCACAAGCGGGAGTCACCGGGGAGCTGTTTTTT. This sequence encodes CASSESQAGVTGELFF.

The chain recombines TRBV7-8 with TRBJ1-1, with D possibly being TRBD1 (6 bases). V lost 3 bases to trimming and J lost 6 bases, with 8 bases between them. CDR1 is SGHVS, CDR2 FQNEAQ, per germline. This CDR3 is 12 amino acids long. The CDR3 spells CASSFRGAEAFF. CDR3 nucleotides: TGTGCCAGCAGCTTCAGGGGTGCTGAAGCTTTCTTT.

The rearrangement joins TRBV7-9 to TRBJ2-2; TRBD2 aligns across 13 bases. Germline V lookup: CDR1 SEHNR, CDR2 FQNEAQ (reference sequence). This CDR3 is 17 amino acids long. Trimming removed 5 bases from V and 0 bases from J; junction bases left unmatched: 3. Written as DNA, the CDR3 is TGTGCCAGCAGCCCGACTAGCGGGGGGTCGAACACCGGGGAGCTGTTTTTT. As protein: CASSPTSGGSNTGELFF.